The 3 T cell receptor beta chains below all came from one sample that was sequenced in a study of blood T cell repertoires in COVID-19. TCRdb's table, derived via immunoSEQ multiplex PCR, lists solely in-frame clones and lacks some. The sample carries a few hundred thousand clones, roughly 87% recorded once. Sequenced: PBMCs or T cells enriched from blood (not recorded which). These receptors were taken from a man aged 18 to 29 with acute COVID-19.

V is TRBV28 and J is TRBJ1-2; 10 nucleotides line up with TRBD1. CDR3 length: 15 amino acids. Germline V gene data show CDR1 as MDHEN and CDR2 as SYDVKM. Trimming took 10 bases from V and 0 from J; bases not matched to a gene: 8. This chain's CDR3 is CAIMGQGPANYGYTF. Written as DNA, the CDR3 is TGTGCCATCATGGGACAGGGGCCTGCTAACTATGGCTACACCTTC.

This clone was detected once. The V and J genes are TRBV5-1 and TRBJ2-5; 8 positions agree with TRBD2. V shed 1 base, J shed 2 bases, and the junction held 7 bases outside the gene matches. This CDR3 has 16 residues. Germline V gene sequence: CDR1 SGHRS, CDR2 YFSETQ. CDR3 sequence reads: CASSLMPTSGQETQYF. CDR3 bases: TGCGCCAGCAGCTTGATGCCCACTAGCGGTCAAGAGACCCAGTACTTC.

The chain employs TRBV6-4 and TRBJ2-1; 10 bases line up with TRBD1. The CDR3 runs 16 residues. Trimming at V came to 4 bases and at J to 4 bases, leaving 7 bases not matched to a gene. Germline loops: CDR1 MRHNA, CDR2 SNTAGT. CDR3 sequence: CASSVSGTGEYNEQFF. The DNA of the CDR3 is TGTGCCAGCAGTGTCTCCGGGACAGGGGAATACAATGAGCAGTTCTTC.